Below are 17 T cell receptor beta chains sequenced from a single sample in a study of CD8 T cells in ankylosing spondylitis. TCRdb fed the 5' RACE reads into MiXCR, producing one record per CDR3 protein. This repertoire shows 220,000 or so distinct CDR3 sequences, about 10% found once; its top ten account for about a fifth. Sequenced: blood, either unsorted or a sorted T cell fraction (not recorded which). The source is a male donor with ankylosing spondylitis or in good health (not recorded which).

V is TRBV12-3 or TRBV12-4 and J is TRBJ2-7; tentative D call: TRBD2 (6 bases). The CDR3 is 17 amino acids. Trimming took off 1 base at V and 6 bases at J, with 22 bases between the two ends. The CDR3 sequence is CASSLELGGTAPSEQYF. CDR3 nucleotides: TGTGCCAGCAGTTTAGAACTTGGCGGGACGGCGCCCTCCGAGCAGTACTTC.

This clonotype was recorded many times. The rearrangement links TRBV5-5 to TRBJ2-5; the match to TRBD2 covers 8 bases. J gave up 2 bases and V 5 bases, and 8 bases lay outside the gene matches. The CDR3 loop spans 15 amino acids. CDR1 SGHKS and CDR2 YYEKEE come from the germline V gene (reference sequence). The CDR3 loop is CASSRRPGGQETQYF. The CDR3 DNA reads TGTGCCAGCAGTCGTCGCCCGGGGGGGCAAGAGACCCAGTACTTC.

This clonotype occurred a few times. One end of the junction fails to match germline, which may point to a read error. This chain uses TRBV5-1 with TRBJ2-5, with 8 bases fitting TRBD2. The germline CDR1 and CDR2 sequences are SGHRS and YFSETQ. The CDR3 has 15 amino acids. CDR3 DNA sequence: TGCGCCAGCAGATTGGCGGGGGGAGCGCAAGAGACCCAGTACTTC. It translates to CASRLAGGAQETQYF.

The rearrangement joins TRBV18 to TRBJ2-7, with D tentatively TRBD1 or TRBD2 (5 bases each). The V end lost 4 bases, the J end lost 0 bases, and 10 bases lay between the germline ends. The CDR3 runs to 14 residues. Germline assignment: CDR1 KGHSH and CDR2 LQKENI. CDR3 nucleotide sequence: TGTGCCAGCTCACGAAGGGACGGCTCCTACGAGCAGTACTTC. Its protein product is CASSRRDGSYEQYF.

This clonotype showed up many times. The V call is TRBV28, the J call TRBJ1-2; D is unclear. The V and J ends lost 2 bases and 8 bases respectively, with 15 bases between them. In germline, CDR1 is MDHEN, CDR2 SYDVKM. The CDR3 is made up of 14 amino acids. Here the CDR3 reads CASSLTWESGGYTF. CDR3 sequence (DNA): TGTGCCAGCAGTTTAACATGGGAATCGGGCGGCTACACCTTC.

There are a few counts of this clonotype. The V and J genes are TRBV5-1 and TRBJ2-5, with a tentative D call TRBD1 (8 bases). The CDR3 runs to 15 residues. Trimming took off 0 bases at V and 4 bases at J, with 13 bases between the two ends. The V gene's germline CDR1 is SGHRS and CDR2 YFSETQ. CDR3 coding DNA: TGCGCCAGCAGCTTGGGGACAGGGAGGGGAGAGACCCAGTACTTC. Translating gives CASSLGTGRGETQYF.

This clonotype appeared many times. The chain combines TRBV7-2 with TRBJ1-5; 7 bases map to TRBD1. The trim removed 1 base at V and 5 bases at J, leaving 2 bases unmatched. Germline V gene sequence: CDR1 SGHTA, CDR2 FQGNSA. The CDR3 spans 14 residues. The CDR3 DNA reads as TGTGCCAGCAGCTTAGGAGGGGGCCATCAGCCCCAGCATTTT. It specifies CASSLGGGHQPQHF.

This clonotype was detected only a few times. The gene calls are TRBV30 and TRBJ2-7; D gene uncertain. There are 14 residues in the CDR3. Germline lookup yields CDR1 GTSNPN and CDR2 SVGIG (reference sequence). Trimming pared 0 bases from V and 4 bases from J, leaving 13 bases between. CDR3 bases: TGTGCCTGGAGTGTCGGGCAACGGAGTTACGAGCAGTACTTC. Translating gives CAWSVGQRSYEQYF. Filled out from reference TRBV30 and TRBJ2-7, the complete variable domain reads SQTIHQWPATLVQPVGSPLSLECTVEGTSNPNLYWYRQAAGRGLQLLFYSVGIGQISSEVPQNLSASRPQDRQFILSSKKLLLSDSGFYLCAWSVGQRSYEQYFGPGTRLTVT.

A few counts support this clonotype. The chain couples TRBV3-1 to TRBJ2-3; 7 bases are shared with TRBD1. CDR3 length: 17 amino acids. Looked up from germline, CDR1 is LGHDT and CDR2 is YNNKEL (reference sequence). J lost 0 bases, V lost 5 bases, and 11 bases had no gene match. The CDR3 DNA is TGTGCCAGCAGCGAAATCCGGCGGACAGGAAGCACAGATACGCAGTATTTT. Amino acid sequence: CASSEIRRTGSTDTQYF.

This clonotype was seen more than once but under ten times. V is TRBV20-1 and J is TRBJ2-7, with no clear D. Trimming left V 1 base short and J 5 bases short, with 12 bases between. This CDR3 spans 13 amino acids. The germline V gene encodes CDR1 DFQATT and CDR2 SNEGSKA (reference sequence). The CDR3 is CSARGTTFHEQYF. The CDR3 nucleotides are TGCAGTGCTAGAGGTACAACCTTCCACGAGCAGTACTTC.

The genes are TRBV5-5 and TRBJ2-3, with 7 bases matching TRBD1. The CDR3 runs 15 residues. V shed 4 bases and J 3 bases; nucleotides not matched to a gene: 8. Germline CDR1 reads SGHKS; CDR2 reads YYEKEE (reference sequence). This CDR3 is CASSQKQGWTDTQYF. CDR3 DNA sequence: TGTGCCAGCAGCCAGAAACAGGGGTGGACAGATACGCAGTATTTT.

This clonotype was seen ten or more times. The rearrangement joins TRBV7-2 to TRBJ2-7; 7 bases map to TRBD1. Germline lookup yields CDR1 SGHTA and CDR2 FQGNSA. The CDR3 spans 13 residues. V gave up 3 bases and J gave up 6 bases; unmatched junction bases: 5. As DNA, the CDR3 is TGTGCCAGCAGCTTCCGACAGGGCCCCGAGCAGTACTTC. Its protein product is CASSFRQGPEQYF.

This clonotype was seen more than once but under ten times. This chain connects TRBV5-5 to TRBJ2-1, with D hard to call. Trimming removed 5 bases at V and 6 bases at J, with 18 bases between. This CDR3 has 15 amino acids. CDR1 is SGHKS, CDR2 YYEKEE, per germline (reference sequence). The CDR3 DNA reads as TGTGCCAGCAGGTGGACCTCCTTCCCCTCCAATGAGCAGTTCTTC. Encoded protein: CASRWTSFPSNEQFF. The whole variable domain, remainder taken from reference TRBV5-5 and TRBJ2-1, is DAGVTQSPTHLIKTRGQQVTLRCSPISGHKSVSWYQQVLGQGPQFIFQYYEKEERGRGNFPDRFSARQFPNYSSELNVNALLLGDSALYLCASRWTSFPSNEQFFGPGTRLTVL.

This clonotype was counted many times. The V call is TRBV12-3 or TRBV12-4, the J call TRBJ2-1, with 7 bases aligning to TRBD2. With V trimmed by 3 bases and J by 1 base, 6 bases remained unmatched. There are 16 residues in the CDR3. The CDR3 DNA sequence: TGTGCCAGCAGTTTCAGTGGCGGGGGATCCTACAATGAGCAGTTCTTC. Amino acids: CASSFSGGGSYNEQFF.

This clonotype was seen repeatedly, ten times or more. V is TRBV12-3 or TRBV12-4 and J is TRBJ1-2; D unclear. V was clipped by 6 bases and J by 4 bases, with 9 bases between them. The CDR3 runs to 12 residues. The chain's CDR3 is CASSLNLYGYTF. The CDR3 DNA reads as TGTGCCAGCAGCCTAAACCTCTATGGCTACACCTTC.

This clonotype was recorded many times. The chain combines TRBV20-1 with TRBJ2-5; maybe TRBD2 (6 bases). The length of the CDR3 is 14 residues. V was cut by 6 bases and J by 4 bases, with 18 bases left in between. The germline V gene has CDR1 DFQATT and CDR2 SNEGSKA (reference sequence). The CDR3 reads CSAPQAVSGETQYF. The CDR3 coding sequence is TGCAGTGCCCCCCAGGCGGTTAGCGGAGAGACCCAGTACTTC.

This clonotype was seen ten or more times. The J gene is TRBJ2-2, the V gene TRBV20-1, with D maybe TRBD2 (6 bases). V lost 0 bases and J lost 0, with 11 bases in between. The CDR3 runs to 16 residues. CDR1 and CDR2 (germline): DFQATT, SNEGSKA (reference sequence). The CDR3 sequence is CSARDGTRANTGELFF. The CDR3 nucleotides are TGCAGTGCTAGAGATGGGACTCGGGCGAACACCGGGGAGCTGTTTTTT.